The source of this T cell receptor beta chain is a study of blood T cells in healthy people across ages. On this clonotype: The antigen is unknown.

Using a J-beta primer mix together with a sample-barcoded 5' primer, a second PCR was run for about 6 to 11 cycles. Using its own MiXCR run on the 5' RACE reads, TCRdb lists one record per CDR3 protein. Among roughly 830,000 distinct CDR3 sequences listed, approximately 67% were seen once. Drawn from each donor were ten milliliters of peripheral blood. The CDR3 loop spans 16 amino acids. V lost 8 bases to trimming and J lost 0 bases, with 18 bases between them. Germline CDR1 is MNHNY and CDR2 is SVGAGI (reference sequence). Study observations and caveats: Versus aged donors, long-lived donors had higher diversity and more naive CD4+ cells. With unsorted PBMCs, a conclusive comparison of naive versus antigen-experienced cells was not possible.

The source is a man aged 25 to 45 in good health. The gene calls are TRBV6-6 and TRBJ2-3, with TRBD2 as a possible D gene (6 bases). The sample was blood. CDR3 region: CASLSGRTTSTDTQYF. As DNA, the CDR3 is TGTGCCAGCTTGTCGGGGAGGACTACTAGCACAGATACGCAGTATTTT.